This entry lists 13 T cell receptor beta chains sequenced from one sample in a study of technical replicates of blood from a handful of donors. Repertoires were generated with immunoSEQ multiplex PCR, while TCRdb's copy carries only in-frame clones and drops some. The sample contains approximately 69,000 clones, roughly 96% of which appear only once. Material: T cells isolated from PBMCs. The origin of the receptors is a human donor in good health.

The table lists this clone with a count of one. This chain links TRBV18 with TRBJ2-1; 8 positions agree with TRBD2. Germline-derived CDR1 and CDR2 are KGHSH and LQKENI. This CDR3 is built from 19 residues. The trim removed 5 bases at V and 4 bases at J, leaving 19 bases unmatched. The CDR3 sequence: CASSTTREGQRLLYNEQFF. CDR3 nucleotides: TGTGCCAGCTCAACCACTCGGGAGGGCCAAAGACTGCTATACAATGAGCAGTTCTTC.

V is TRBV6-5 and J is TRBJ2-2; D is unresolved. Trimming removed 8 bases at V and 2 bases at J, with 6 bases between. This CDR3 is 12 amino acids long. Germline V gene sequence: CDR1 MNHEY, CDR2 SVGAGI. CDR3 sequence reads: CASRTNTGELFF. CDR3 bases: TGTGCCAGCCGTACAAACACCGGGGAGCTGTTTTTT.

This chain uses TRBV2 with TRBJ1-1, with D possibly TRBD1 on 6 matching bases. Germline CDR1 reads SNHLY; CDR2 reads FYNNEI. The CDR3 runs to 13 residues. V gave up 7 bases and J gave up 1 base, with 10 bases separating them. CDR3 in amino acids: CASTRTENTEAFF. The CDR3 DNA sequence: TGTGCCAGCACTAGGACAGAGAACACTGAAGCTTTCTTT.

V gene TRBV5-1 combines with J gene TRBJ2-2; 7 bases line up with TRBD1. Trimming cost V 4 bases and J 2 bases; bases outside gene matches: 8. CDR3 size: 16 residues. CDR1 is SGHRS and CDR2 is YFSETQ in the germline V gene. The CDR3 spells CASSIPGQINTGELFF. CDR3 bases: TGCGCCAGCAGCATACCGGGACAGATAAACACCGGGGAGCTGTTTTTT.

The CDR3, as DNA: TGTGCCAGTAGTATAGTGGCAGGAACTAGCTATGGCTACACCTTC. Protein sequence: CASSIVAGTSYGYTF. The rearrangement uses TRBV19 and TRBJ1-2; no clear D gene. Germline lookup yields CDR1 LNHDA and CDR2 SQIVND (reference sequence). Trimming cost V 1 base and J 4 bases, with 13 bases left between them. The CDR3 is 15 amino acids. The full variable domain, completed using reference TRBV19 and TRBJ1-2, is DGGITQSPKYLFRKEGQNVTLSCEQNLNHDAMYWYRQDPGQGLRLIYYSQIVNDFQKGDIAEGYSVSREKKESFPLTVTSAQKNPTAFYLCASSIVAGTSYGYTFGSGTRLTVV.

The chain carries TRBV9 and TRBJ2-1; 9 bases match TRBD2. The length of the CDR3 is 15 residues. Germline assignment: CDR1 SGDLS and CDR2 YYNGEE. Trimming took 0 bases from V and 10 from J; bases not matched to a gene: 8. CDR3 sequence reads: CASSVDGGGAREQFF. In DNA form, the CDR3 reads TGTGCCAGCAGCGTAGATGGCGGGGGGGCCAGGGAGCAGTTCTTC.

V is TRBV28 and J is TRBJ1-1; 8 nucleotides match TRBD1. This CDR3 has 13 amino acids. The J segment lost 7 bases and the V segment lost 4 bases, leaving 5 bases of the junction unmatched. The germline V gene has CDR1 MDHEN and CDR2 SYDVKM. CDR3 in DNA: TGTGCCAGCAGTTCTGGACAGGGTTATGAAGCTTTCTTT. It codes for CASSSGQGYEAFF.

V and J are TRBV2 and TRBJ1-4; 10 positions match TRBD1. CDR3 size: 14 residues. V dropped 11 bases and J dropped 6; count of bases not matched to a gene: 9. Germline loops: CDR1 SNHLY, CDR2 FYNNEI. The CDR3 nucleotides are TGTGCCGGGGGGCGTGGGACAGGGGATGAAAAACTGTTTTTT. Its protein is CAGGRGTGDEKLFF. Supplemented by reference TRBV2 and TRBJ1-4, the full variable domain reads EPEVTQTPSHQVTQMGQEVILRCVPISNHLYFYWYRQILGQKVEFLVSFYNNEISEKSEIFDDQFSVERPDGSNFTLKIRSTKLEDSAMYFCAGGRGTGDEKLFFGSGTQLSVL.

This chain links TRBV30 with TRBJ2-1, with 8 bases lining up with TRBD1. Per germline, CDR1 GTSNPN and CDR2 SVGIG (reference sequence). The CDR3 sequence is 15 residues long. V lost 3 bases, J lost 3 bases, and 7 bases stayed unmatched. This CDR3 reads CAWSEDRGNYNEQFF. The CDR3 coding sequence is TGTGCCTGGAGCGAAGACAGGGGAAACTACAATGAGCAGTTCTTC. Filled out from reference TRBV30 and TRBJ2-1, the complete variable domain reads SQTIHQWPATLVQPVGSPLSLECTVEGTSNPNLYWYRQAAGRGLQLLFYSVGIGQISSEVPQNLSASRPQDRQFILSSKKLLLSDSGFYLCAWSEDRGNYNEQFFGPGTRLTVL.

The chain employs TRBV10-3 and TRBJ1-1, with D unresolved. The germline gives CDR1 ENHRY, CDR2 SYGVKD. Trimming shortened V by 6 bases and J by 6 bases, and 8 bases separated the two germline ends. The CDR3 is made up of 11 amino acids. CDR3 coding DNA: TGTGCCATCAGGACGGACTCTGAAGCTTTCTTT. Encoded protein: CAIRTDSEAFF.

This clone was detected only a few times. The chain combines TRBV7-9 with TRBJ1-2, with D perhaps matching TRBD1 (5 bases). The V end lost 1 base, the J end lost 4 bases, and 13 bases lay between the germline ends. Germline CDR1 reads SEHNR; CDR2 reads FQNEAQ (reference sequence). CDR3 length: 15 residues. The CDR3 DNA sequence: TGTGCCAGCAGCTTAGTGCTGCAAGACAGCTATGGCTACACCTTC. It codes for CASSLVLQDSYGYTF. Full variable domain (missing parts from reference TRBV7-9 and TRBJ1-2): DTGVSQNPRHKITKRGQNVTFRCDPISEHNRLYWYRQTLGQGPEFLTYFQNEAQLEKSRLLSDRFSAERPKGSFSTLEIQRTEQGDSAMYLCASSLVLQDSYGYTFGSGTRLTVV.

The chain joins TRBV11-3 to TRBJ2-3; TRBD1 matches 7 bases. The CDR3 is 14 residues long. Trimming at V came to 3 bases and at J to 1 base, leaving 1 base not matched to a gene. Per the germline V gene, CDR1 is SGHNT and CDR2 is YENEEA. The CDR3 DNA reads TGTGCCAGCAGCTTGGGACAGCGCACAGATACGCAGTATTTT. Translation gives CASSLGQRTDTQYF.

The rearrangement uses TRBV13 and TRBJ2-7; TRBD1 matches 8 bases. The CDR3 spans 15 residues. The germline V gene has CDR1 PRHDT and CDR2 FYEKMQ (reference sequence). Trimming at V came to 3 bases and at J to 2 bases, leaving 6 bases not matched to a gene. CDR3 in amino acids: CASSFNRGITYEQYF. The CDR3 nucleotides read TGTGCCAGCAGCTTTAACAGGGGGATAACCTACGAGCAGTACTTC.